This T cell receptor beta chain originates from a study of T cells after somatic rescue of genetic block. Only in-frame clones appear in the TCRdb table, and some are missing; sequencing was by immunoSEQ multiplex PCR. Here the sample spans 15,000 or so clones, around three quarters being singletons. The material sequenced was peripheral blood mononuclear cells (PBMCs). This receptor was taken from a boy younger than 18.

The CDR3 sequence: CAISESEVIINEQFF. CDR3 nucleotide sequence: TGTGCCATCAGTGAGTCGGAAGTGATAATCAATGAGCAGTTCTTC. The J gene is TRBJ2-1, the V gene TRBV10-3; D gene ambiguous. V was pared by 0 bases and J by 6 bases, with 12 bases between. Germline-derived CDR1 and CDR2 are ENHRY and SYGVKD. The CDR3 sequence is 15 residues long.